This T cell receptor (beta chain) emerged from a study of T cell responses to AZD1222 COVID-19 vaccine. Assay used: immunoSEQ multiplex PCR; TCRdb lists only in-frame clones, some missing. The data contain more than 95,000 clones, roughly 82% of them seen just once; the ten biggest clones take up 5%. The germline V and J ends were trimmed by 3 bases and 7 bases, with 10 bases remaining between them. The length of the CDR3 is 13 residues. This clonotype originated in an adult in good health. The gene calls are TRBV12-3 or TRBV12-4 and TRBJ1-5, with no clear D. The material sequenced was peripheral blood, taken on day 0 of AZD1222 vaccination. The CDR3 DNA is TGTGCCAGCAGTTTTGGAGAGGACCAGCCCCAGCATTTT. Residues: CASSFGEDQPQHF.